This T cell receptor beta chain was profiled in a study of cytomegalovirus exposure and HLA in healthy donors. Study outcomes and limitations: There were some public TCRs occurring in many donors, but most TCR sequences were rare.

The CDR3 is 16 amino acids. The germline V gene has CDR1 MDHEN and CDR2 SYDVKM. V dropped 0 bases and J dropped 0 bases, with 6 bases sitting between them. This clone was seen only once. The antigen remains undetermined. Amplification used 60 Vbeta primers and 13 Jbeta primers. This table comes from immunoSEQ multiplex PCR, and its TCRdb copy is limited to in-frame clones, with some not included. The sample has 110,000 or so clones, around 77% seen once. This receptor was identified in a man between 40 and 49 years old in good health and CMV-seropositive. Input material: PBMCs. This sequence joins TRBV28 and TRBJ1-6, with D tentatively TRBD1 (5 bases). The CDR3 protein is CASSLWQGSYNSPLHF. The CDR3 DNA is TGTGCCAGCAGTTTATGGCAGGGCTCCTATAATTCACCCCTCCACTTT.